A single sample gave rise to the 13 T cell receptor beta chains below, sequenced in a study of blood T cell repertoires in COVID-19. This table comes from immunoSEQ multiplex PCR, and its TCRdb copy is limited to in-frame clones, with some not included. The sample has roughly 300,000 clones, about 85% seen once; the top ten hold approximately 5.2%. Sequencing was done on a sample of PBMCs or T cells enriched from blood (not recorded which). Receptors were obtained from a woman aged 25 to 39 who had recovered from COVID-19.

CDR3 sequence reads: CASSFERGKVLNSPLHF. CDR3 bases: TGTGCCAGCAGTTTTGAAAGGGGGAAGGTGTTGAATTCACCCCTCCACTTT. The V gene is TRBV27, the J gene TRBJ1-6, with a weak D call TRBD1 (6 bases). The length of the CDR3 is 17 residues. V was trimmed by 3 bases and J by 7 bases, leaving 19 bases between them. From germline, CDR1 is MNHEY and CDR2 SMNVEV (reference sequence).

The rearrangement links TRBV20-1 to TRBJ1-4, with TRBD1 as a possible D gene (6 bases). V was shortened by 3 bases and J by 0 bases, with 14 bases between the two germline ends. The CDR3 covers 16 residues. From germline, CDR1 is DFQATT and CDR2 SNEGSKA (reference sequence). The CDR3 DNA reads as TGCAGTGCTAGTGCAGGGGCGATTGCAACTAATGAAAAACTGTTTTTT. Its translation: CSASAGAIATNEKLFF.

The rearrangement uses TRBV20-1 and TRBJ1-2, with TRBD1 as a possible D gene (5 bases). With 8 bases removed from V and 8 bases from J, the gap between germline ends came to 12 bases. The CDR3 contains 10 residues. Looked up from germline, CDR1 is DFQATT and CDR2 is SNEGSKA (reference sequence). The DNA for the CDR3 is TGCAGTACCCTTCGGGGGGGCTACACCTTC. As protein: CSTLRGGYTF.

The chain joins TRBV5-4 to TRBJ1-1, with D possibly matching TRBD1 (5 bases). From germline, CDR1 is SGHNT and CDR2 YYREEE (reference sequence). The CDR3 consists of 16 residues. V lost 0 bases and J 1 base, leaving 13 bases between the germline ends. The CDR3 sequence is CASSLEARRANTEAFF. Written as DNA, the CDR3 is TGTGCCAGCAGCTTGGAAGCCCGCAGGGCGAACACTGAAGCTTTCTTT.

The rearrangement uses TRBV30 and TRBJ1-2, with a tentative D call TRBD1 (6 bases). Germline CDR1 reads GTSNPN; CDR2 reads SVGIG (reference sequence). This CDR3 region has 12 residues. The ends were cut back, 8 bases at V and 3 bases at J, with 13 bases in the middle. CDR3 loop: CAGPGADYGYTF. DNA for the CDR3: TGTGCCGGCCCAGGGGCAGACTATGGCTACACCTTC.

This CDR3 is CSVYRGLGTEAFF. CDR3 DNA sequence: TGCAGCGTCTACAGGGGGCTTGGCACTGAAGCTTTCTTT. This chain uses TRBV29-1 with TRBJ1-1; TRBD1 agrees at 9 bases. The CDR3 totals 13 residues. Trimming cost V 6 bases and J 4 bases; bases outside gene matches: 6. Germline lookup yields CDR1 SQVTM and CDR2 ANQGSEA.

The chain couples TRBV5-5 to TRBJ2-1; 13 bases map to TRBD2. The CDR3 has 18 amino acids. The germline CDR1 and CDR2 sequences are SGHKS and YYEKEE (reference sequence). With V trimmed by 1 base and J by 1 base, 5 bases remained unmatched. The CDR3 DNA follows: TGTGCCAGCAGCTTGACTAGCGGGGGGGCTGGATCCTACAATGAGCAGTTCTTC. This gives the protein CASSLTSGGAGSYNEQFF.

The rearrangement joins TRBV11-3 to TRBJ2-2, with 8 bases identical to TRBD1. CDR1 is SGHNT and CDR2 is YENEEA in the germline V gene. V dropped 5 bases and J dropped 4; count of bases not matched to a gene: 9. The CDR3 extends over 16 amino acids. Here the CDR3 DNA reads TGTGCCAGCAGCCTCAGGACAGGGCCCTCCACCGGGGAGCTGTTTTTT. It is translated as CASSLRTGPSTGELFF.

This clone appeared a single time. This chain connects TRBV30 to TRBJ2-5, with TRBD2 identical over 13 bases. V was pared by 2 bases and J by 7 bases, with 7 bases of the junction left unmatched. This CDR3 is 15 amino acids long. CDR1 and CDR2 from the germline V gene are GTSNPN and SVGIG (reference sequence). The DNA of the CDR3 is TGTGCCTGGAGTCCCGGACTAGCGGGGGCCGGGACCCAGTACTTC. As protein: CAWSPGLAGAGTQYF.

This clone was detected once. In DNA form, the CDR3 reads TGTGCCAGCAGTCTAACCTGGGGGGAACTAAGTGGCTACACCTTC. It translates to CASSLTWGELSGYTF. The V call is TRBV27, the J call TRBJ1-2; possible D gene TRBD1, 5 bases. The CDR3 length is 15 residues. The V end was cut by 5 bases, the J end by 7 bases, with 20 bases between. Germline CDR1 MNHEY, CDR2 SMNVEV (reference sequence).

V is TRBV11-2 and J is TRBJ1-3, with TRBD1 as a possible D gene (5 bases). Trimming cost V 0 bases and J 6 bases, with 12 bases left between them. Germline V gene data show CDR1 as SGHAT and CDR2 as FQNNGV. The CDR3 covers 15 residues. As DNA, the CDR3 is TGTGCCAGCAGCTTAGACAATGGCAGGGAAAACACCATATATTTT. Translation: CASSLDNGRENTIYF. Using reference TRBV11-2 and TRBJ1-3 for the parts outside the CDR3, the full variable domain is EAGVAQSPRYKIIEKRQSVAFWCNPISGHATLYWYQQILGQGPKLLIQFQNNGVVDDSQLPKDRFSAERLKGVDSTLKIQPAKLEDSAVYLCASSLDNGRENTIYFGEGSWLTVV.

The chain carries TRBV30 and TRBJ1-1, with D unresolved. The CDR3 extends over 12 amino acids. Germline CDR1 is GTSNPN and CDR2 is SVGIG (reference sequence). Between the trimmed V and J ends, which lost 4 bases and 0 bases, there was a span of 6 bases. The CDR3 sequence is CAWNSMNTEAFF. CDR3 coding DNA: TGTGCCTGGAACAGCATGAACACTGAAGCTTTCTTT.

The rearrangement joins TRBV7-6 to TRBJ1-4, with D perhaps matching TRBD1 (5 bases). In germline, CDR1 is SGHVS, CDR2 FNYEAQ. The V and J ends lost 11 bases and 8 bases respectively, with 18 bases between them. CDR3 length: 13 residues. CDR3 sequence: CASSGGNGEKLFF. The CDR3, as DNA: TGTGCCTCCTCCGGGGGGAATGGGGAAAAACTGTTTTTT.